This T cell receptor (beta chain) appears in the sequencing data of a study of cytomegalovirus exposure and HLA in healthy donors. Background on the study: Of some 400 genotyped donors, more than 75% grouped in the Caucasian-associated ancestry cluster. Study outcomes and limitations: Among the CMV-associated chains, a few were confirmed in vitro as specific for CMV antigens. The records held CMV serostatus as the only immune exposure information.

With respect to this clone: Its antigen is not identified.

13 Jbeta primers and 60 Vbeta primers were used for the PCR. TCRdb keeps only in-frame clones here, not all; method: immunoSEQ multiplex PCR. This table holds 250,000 to 350,000 clones, about 80% found once. Germline-derived CDR1 and CDR2 are WNHNN and SYGVQD (reference sequence). Trimming took off 0 bases at V and 0 bases at J, with 6 bases between the two ends. This CDR3 contains 15 residues. This sequence joins TRBV10-1 and TRBJ1-3, with no clear D. This TCR derives from a girl aged 2-10 years in good health and CMV-seronegative. Sample: PBMCs. DNA for the CDR3: TGCGCCAGCAGTGAGTCCGGGAGCTCTGGAAACACCATATATTTT. Amino acids: CASSESGSSGNTIYF.